The clone carrying this TCR beta chain has ten or more counts. What it binds is unknown. TCRdb recomputed calls from the reads with MiXCR, one row per CDR3 protein. The repertoire holds over 250,000 distinct CDR3 sequences, about 20% seen once, with roughly 19% in the top ten. Germline V lookup: CDR1 MNHEY, CDR2 SVGEGT. CDR3 length: 12 residues. Trimming took off 5 bases at V and 7 bases at J, with 9 bases between the two ends. The sample originates from a study of T cell repertoires in cytomegalovirus infection. Looking at the study overall: CMV epitopes in the study were HLA-C-restricted (recently identified) and HLA-B-restricted (well studied). The public TCR beta signatures pointed to both CMV infection and matching HLA type.

Findings of the study overall: Based on cumulative public TCR beta family frequency, carriers of CMV plus the relevant HLA were identified. It was HLA-C-restricted CMV-specific TCR beta clonotypes that dominated the response ex vivo.

The sample consisted of cultured PBMCs, taken from culture after CMV antigen stimulation. The chain employs TRBV6-2 or TRBV6-3 and TRBJ2-1; D is unresolved. The sequence derives from a human donor in good health (CMV status not recorded). Some clones in this sample may be carry-over from other donors' samples. CDR3 amino acids: CASSGSANEQFF. CDR3 DNA: TGTGCCAGCAGTGGTTCGGCTAATGAGCAGTTCTTC.